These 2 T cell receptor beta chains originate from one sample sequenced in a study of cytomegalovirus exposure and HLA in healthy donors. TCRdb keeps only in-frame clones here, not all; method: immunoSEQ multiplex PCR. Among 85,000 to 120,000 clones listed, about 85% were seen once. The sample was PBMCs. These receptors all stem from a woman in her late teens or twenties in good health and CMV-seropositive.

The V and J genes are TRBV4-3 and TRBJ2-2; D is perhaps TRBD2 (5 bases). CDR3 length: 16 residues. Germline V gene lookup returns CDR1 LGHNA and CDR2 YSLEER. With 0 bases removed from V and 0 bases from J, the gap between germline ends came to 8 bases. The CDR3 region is CASSQDGRANTGELFF. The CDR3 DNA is TGCGCCAGCAGCCAAGATGGGCGGGCGAACACCGGGGAGCTGTTTTTT.

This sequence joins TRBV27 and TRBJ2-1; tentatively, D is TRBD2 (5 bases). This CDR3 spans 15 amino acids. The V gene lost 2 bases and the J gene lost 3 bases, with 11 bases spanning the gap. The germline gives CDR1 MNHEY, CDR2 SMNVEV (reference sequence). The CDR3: CASSLTGSLYNEQFF. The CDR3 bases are TGTGCCAGCAGTTTAACTGGGAGTCTCTACAATGAGCAGTTCTTC.